The 5 T cell receptor beta chains presented below share a single source sample, sequenced in a study of T cells in localized non-small cell lung cancer. Sequencing used immunoSEQ multiplex PCR; TCRdb keeps in-frame clones, though not all of them. Altogether roughly 16,000 clones are present, around 83% being singletons, with the ten largest covering about 32%. This specimen was peripheral blood, taken before any cancer treatment. These receptors were taken from a male donor at least 60 years old with stage III lung adenocarcinoma.

V and J are TRBV27 and TRBJ2-7; tentatively, D is TRBD1 or TRBD2 (5 bases each). Deletions cut 7 bases from V and 5 bases from J, with 24 bases between. CDR3 length: 16 amino acids. The germline V gene encodes CDR1 MNHEY and CDR2 SMNVEV (reference sequence). The CDR3 reads CASTEGPGKGANEQYF. For the CDR3, the DNA is TGTGCCAGCACCGAAGGACCCGGGAAAGGGGCGAACGAGCAGTACTTC.

The gene calls are TRBV7-2 and TRBJ1-2; 10 nucleotides agree with TRBD1. Trimming cost V 5 bases and J 2 bases; bases outside gene matches: 5. The germline gives CDR1 SGHTA, CDR2 FQGNSA. The CDR3 is 15 residues long. This chain's CDR3 is CASSPWTGGNYGYTF. CDR3 bases: TGTGCCAGCAGCCCATGGACAGGGGGAAACTATGGCTACACCTTC. The variable domain in full, with the rest retrieved from reference TRBV7-2 and TRBJ1-2, is GAGVSQSPSNKVTEKGKDVELRCDPISGHTALYWYRQSLGQGLEFLIYFQGNSAPDKSGLPSDRFSAERTGGSVSTLTIQRTQQEDSAVYLCASSPWTGGNYGYTFGSGTRLTVV.

The table lists this clone with a few counts. This chain uses TRBV30 with TRBJ1-1; D might be TRBD1 (6 bases). There are 14 residues in the CDR3. With 5 bases removed from V and 6 bases from J, the gap between germline ends came to 19 bases. In germline, CDR1 is GTSNPN, CDR2 SVGIG (reference sequence). CDR3 loop: CAWETIAGASEAFF. The CDR3 coding sequence is TGTGCCTGGGAGACGATCGCAGGGGCTTCTGAAGCTTTCTTT.

This clone was picked up a small number of times. This chain joins TRBV10-1 and TRBJ1-2, with 8 bases identical to TRBD1. The CDR3 totals 14 residues. Germline V gives CDR1 WNHNN, CDR2 SYGVQD (reference sequence). J was trimmed by 4 bases and V by 6 bases; bases with no gene match: 7. The CDR3 DNA reads as TGCGCCAGCAGGGACGGACAGGGCCTCTATGGCTACACCTTC. This gives the protein CASRDGQGLYGYTF.

The chain recombines TRBV19 with TRBJ2-6; 8 bases are a match to TRBD1. This CDR3 comprises 15 residues. Germline V gene data show CDR1 as LNHDA and CDR2 as SQIVND (reference sequence). V lost 8 bases to trimming and J lost 0 bases; unmatched junction nucleotides: 3. This chain's CDR3 is CASGQGNSGANVLTF. The CDR3 DNA sequence: TGTGCCAGTGGACAGGGCAACTCTGGGGCCAACGTCCTGACTTTC. The entire variable domain, with the rest obtained from reference TRBV19 and TRBJ2-6, is as follows: DGGITQSPKYLFRKEGQNVTLSCEQNLNHDAMYWYRQDPGQGLRLIYYSQIVNDFQKGDIAEGYSVSREKKESFPLTVTSAQKNPTAFYLCASGQGNSGANVLTFGAGSRLTVL.